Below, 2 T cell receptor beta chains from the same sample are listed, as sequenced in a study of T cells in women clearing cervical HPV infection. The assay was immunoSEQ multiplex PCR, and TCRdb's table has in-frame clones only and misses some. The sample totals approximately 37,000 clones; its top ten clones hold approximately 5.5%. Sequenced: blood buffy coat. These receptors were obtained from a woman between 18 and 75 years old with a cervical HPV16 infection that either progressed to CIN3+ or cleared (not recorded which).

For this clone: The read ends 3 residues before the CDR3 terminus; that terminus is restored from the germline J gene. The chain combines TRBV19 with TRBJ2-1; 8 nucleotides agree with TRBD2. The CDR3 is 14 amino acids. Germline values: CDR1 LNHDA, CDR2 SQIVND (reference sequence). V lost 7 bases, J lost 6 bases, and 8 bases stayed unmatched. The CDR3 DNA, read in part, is TGTGCCAGTACTAGGGACGGGACTAGCAATGAG. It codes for CASTRDGTSNE. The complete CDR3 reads CASTRDGTSNEQFF.

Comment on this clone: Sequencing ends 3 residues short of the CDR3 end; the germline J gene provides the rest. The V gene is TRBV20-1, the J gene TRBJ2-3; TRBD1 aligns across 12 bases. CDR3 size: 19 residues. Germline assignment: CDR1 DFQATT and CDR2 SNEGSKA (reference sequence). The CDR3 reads CSAGRPGQGARWRQETQYF. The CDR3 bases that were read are TGCAGTGCTGGCCGTCCGGGACAGGGGGCGCGGTGGCGCCAAGAGACG.